The clone carrying this TCR beta chain came up a few times. The sample is drawn from a study of response to subunit inactivated influenza vaccine. TCRdb reprocessed the RT-PCR reads with MiXCR, giving one entry per CDR3 protein. The repertoire holds about 520,000 distinct CDR3 sequences, with roughly 7.9% as singletons. V was clipped by 6 bases and J by 7 bases, with 13 bases between them. The CDR3 has 12 amino acids. From germline, CDR1 is MDHEN and CDR2 SYDVKM. This receptor was obtained from a man aged 45 to 70 who received an inactivated influenza vaccine. The rearrangement links TRBV28 to TRBJ2-7; the D gene could be TRBD1 or TRBD2 (5 bases each). Sequences were derived from PBMCs from blood, sampled roughly 24 months after vaccination. CDR3 in DNA: TGTGCCAGCAGCGGGACCCCCCCTGAGCAGTACTTC. The encoded protein is CASSGTPPEQYF.